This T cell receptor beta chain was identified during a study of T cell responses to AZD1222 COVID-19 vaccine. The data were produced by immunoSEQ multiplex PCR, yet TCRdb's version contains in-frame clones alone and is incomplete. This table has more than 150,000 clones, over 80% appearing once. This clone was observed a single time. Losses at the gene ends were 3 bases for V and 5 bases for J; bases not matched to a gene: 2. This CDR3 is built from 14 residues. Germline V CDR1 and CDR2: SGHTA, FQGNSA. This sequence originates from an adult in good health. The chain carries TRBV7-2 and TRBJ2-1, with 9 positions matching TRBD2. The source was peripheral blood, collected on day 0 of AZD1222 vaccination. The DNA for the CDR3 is TGTGCCAGCAGCTTCGGCGGGGGGGACAATGAGCAGTTCTTC. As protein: CASSFGGGDNEQFF.